The 10 T cell receptor beta chains in this list originate from one sample, sequenced in a study of blood T cells in healthy people across ages. Primed by a sample-barcoded 5' primer and a J-beta primer mix, a second PCR proceeded for roughly 6 to 12 cycles. Each CDR3 protein gets one entry after TCRdb re-called the 5' RACE reads with MiXCR. This sample carries 700,000 to 850,000 distinct CDR3 sequences, roughly 50% of them seen once, and the ten largest clones take 40% to 50%. Sample: blood. These receptors all come from a man older than 75 in good health.

J is TRBJ2-1 and V is TRBV29-1; perhaps TRBD2 as D (5 bases). The CDR3 is 14 residues long. Per germline, CDR1 SQVTM and CDR2 ANQGSEA. V lost 6 bases and J 1 base, leaving 13 bases between the germline ends. CDR3 sequence: CSVAVKRSYNEQFF. CDR3 DNA sequence: TGCAGCGTCGCTGTAAAGCGGTCCTACAATGAGCAGTTCTTC.

There are many counts of this clonotype. The V and J genes are TRBV7-2 and TRBJ2-7; the match to TRBD2 covers 8 bases. The V segment lost 2 bases and the J segment 6 bases; nucleotides outside the gene matches: 9. The germline CDR1 and CDR2 sequences are SGHTA and FQGNSA. This CDR3 comprises 15 residues. This CDR3 is CASSLLAGTPSEQYF. The CDR3 DNA reads TGTGCCAGCAGCTTATTAGCGGGGACGCCCAGCGAGCAGTACTTC.

The chain combines TRBV7-2 with TRBJ2-7, with 10 bases fitting TRBD2. The V gene end was trimmed by 2 bases and the J gene end by 0 bases; junction bases not matched to a gene: 1. This CDR3 spans 15 amino acids. In germline, CDR1 is SGHTA, CDR2 FQGNSA. CDR3 protein: CASSLTSGVSYEQYF. The CDR3 region has the DNA TGTGCCAGCAGCTTAACTAGCGGGGTCTCCTACGAGCAGTACTTC.

This clonotype was seen only a few times. The chain is built from TRBV20-1 and TRBJ2-4; 11 bases line up with TRBD1. Looked up from germline, CDR1 is DFQATT and CDR2 is SNEGSKA (reference sequence). The junction had 6 bases not matched to a gene; V was cut back by 7 bases and J by 7 bases. The CDR3 spans 13 residues. DNA of the CDR3: TGCAGTGTCCCGGGACAGGGGGGGAACATTCAGTACTTC. This translates into CSVPGQGGNIQYF.

The chain couples TRBV6-6 to TRBJ1-1, with D possibly TRBD1 on 6 matching bases. Trimming left V 5 bases short and J 1 base short, with 11 bases between. Germline V lookup: CDR1 MNHNY, CDR2 SVGAGI (reference sequence). CDR3 length equals 14 residues. The CDR3 sequence is CASSIRQANTEAFF. CDR3 bases: TGTGCCAGCAGTATCCGACAGGCGAACACTGAAGCTTTCTTT.

The V gene is TRBV2, the J gene TRBJ2-1, with TRBD1 as a possible D gene (6 bases). TRBJ2-7 matches the DNA end more closely, so the J call is doubtful. This CDR3 contains 11 residues. Germline loops: CDR1 SNHLY, CDR2 FYNNEI. CDR3 sequence: CASSRGQKQYF. CDR3 in DNA: TGTGCCAGCAGCCGAGGACAGAAGCAGTACTTC.

The V call is TRBV5-1, the J call TRBJ1-4; D is possibly TRBD1 (6 bases). Per the germline V gene, CDR1 is SGHRS and CDR2 is YFSETQ. V lost 3 bases to trimming and J lost 1 base, with 19 bases between them. The CDR3 runs 18 residues. Written as DNA, the CDR3 is TGCGCCAGCAGCTCCGACCCCAGGGGATTGGGAACTAATGAAAAACTGTTTTTT. Translating it yields CASSSDPRGLGTNEKLFF.

J is TRBJ2-7 and V is TRBV6-2 or TRBV6-3; 10 nucleotides agree with TRBD2. The CDR3 length is 17 residues. Germline V gives CDR1 MNHEY, CDR2 SVGEGT. V dropped 5 bases and J dropped 2; count of bases not matched to a gene: 12. CDR3 nucleotides: TGTGCCAGCAGTAGAAGGACTAGCGGATATGTCACCTACGAGCAGTACTTC. Protein: CASSRRTSGYVTYEQYF.

The chain carries TRBV3-1 and TRBJ2-5, with a weak D call TRBD1 (8 bases). Trimming removed 3 bases at V and 4 bases at J, with 30 bases between. The CDR3 has 20 residues. Germline CDR1 and CDR2: LGHDT and YNNKEL (reference sequence). CDR3 amino acids: CASSQAPWGYERDRRETQYF. CDR3 DNA sequence: TGTGCCAGCAGCCAGGCACCGTGGGGATACGAGCGGGACAGGAGAGAGACCCAGTACTTC.

V usage is TRBV29-1 and J usage is TRBJ2-7; 7 bases are shared with TRBD2. After removal of 3 bases from V and 6 bases from J, the junction contained 5 bases not matched to a gene. The CDR3 consists of 12 residues. Germline-derived CDR1 and CDR2 are SQVTM and ANQGSEA. CDR3 amino acids: CSVEGGSAEQYF. CDR3 DNA sequence: TGCAGCGTTGAGGGGGGGTCGGCCGAGCAGTACTTC.